Each of the 30 T cell receptor beta chains below was sequenced from the same sample in a study of cytomegalovirus exposure and HLA in healthy donors. PCR used 60 Vbeta primers and 13 Jbeta primers. Only in-frame clones appear in the TCRdb table, and some are missing; sequencing was by immunoSEQ multiplex PCR. The table has about 130,000 clones, approximately 8.9% seen once. Material for sequencing was PBMCs. The receptors here all came from a woman in her thirties or forties in good health and CMV-seropositive.

CDR3 DNA sequence: TGTGCCAGCTCCCCAATACTAGCGGAACAAGAGACCCAGTACTTC. Residues: CASSPILAEQETQYF. The gene calls are TRBV18 and TRBJ2-5, with TRBD2 matching over 8 bases. Germline CDR1 is KGHSH and CDR2 is LQKENI. The CDR3 is made up of 15 amino acids. V lost 6 bases to trimming and J lost 2 bases; unmatched junction nucleotides: 8. Using reference TRBV18 and TRBJ2-5 for the parts outside the CDR3, the full variable domain is NAGVMQNPRHLVRRRGQEARLRCSPMKGHSHVYWYRQLPEEGLKFMVYLQKENIIDESGMPKERFSAEFPKEGPSILRIQQVVRGDSAAYFCASSPILAEQETQYFGPGTRLLVL.

This rearrangement joins TRBV20-1 to TRBJ2-1; D not certain. The V and J ends lost 5 bases and 10 bases respectively, with 9 bases between them. The CDR3 sequence is 10 residues long. Germline loops: CDR1 DFQATT, CDR2 SNEGSKA (reference sequence). The CDR3 DNA follows: TGCAGTGCTCCCTTAGTGGAGCAGTTCTTC. Encoded protein: CSAPLVEQFF.

This clone has just a few counts. V and J are TRBV7-9 and TRBJ2-1, with a tentative D call TRBD1 (6 bases). Germline V gene sequence: CDR1 SEHNR, CDR2 FQNEAQ (reference sequence). The germline V and J ends were trimmed by 5 bases and 9 bases, with 11 bases remaining between them. The CDR3 extends over 12 amino acids. The DNA of the CDR3 is TGTGCCAGCAGCCAACAGGGTAGTGAGCAGTTCTTC. Its translation: CASSQQGSEQFF.

This clone was counted a few times. Here the CDR3 reads CASSYQRGGNGELFF. The CDR3 nucleotides read TGTGCCAGCAGTTATCAGCGGGGGGGGAACGGGGAGCTGTTTTTT. This sequence joins TRBV6-5 and TRBJ2-2, with TRBD2 identical over 10 bases. CDR1 and CDR2 from the germline V gene are MNHEY and SVGAGI. The ends lost 3 bases at V and 7 bases at J; junction bases unmatched: 5. This CDR3 region has 15 residues.

In its sample, this clone was seen a few times. This chain links TRBV10-3 with TRBJ2-1; 10 nucleotides line up with TRBD1. The CDR3 consists of 15 residues. CDR1 is ENHRY, CDR2 SYGVKD, per germline. Losses at the gene ends were 6 bases for V and 4 bases for J; bases not matched to a gene: 6. The CDR3 DNA follows: TGTGCCATCAGCCAACGGGACAGGGGATACAATGAGCAGTTCTTC. Protein: CAISQRDRGYNEQFF.

This clone was detected a few times. The chain uses TRBV6-1 and TRBJ1-2; D is ambiguous. The CDR3 contains 15 residues. Germline CDR1 and CDR2: MNHNS and SASEGT. Trimming shortened V by 2 bases and J by 4 bases, and 14 bases separated the two germline ends. The CDR3 DNA is TGTGCCAGCAGTGAATTCAACCCGAGCTCCTATGGCTACACCTTC. Its translation is CASSEFNPSSYGYTF.

The chain recombines TRBV29-1 with TRBJ1-2; D ambiguous. CDR1 and CDR2 from the germline V gene are SQVTM and ANQGSEA. Trimming cost V 7 bases and J 3 bases, with 9 bases left between them. The CDR3 has 11 amino acids. In DNA form, the CDR3 reads TGCAGCGCCGGGATTGACTATGGCTACACCTTC. Its protein product is CSAGIDYGYTF.

The chain has TRBV7-2 and TRBJ1-2, with TRBD1 matching over 10 bases. The CDR3 has 13 amino acids. CDR1 is SGHTA and CDR2 is FQGNSA in the germline V gene. Trimming removed 5 bases from V and 10 bases from J; junction bases left unmatched: 7. This chain's CDR3 is CASSNRQGAYYTF. The CDR3 nucleotides read TGTGCCAGCAGCAACAGACAGGGGGCATACTACACCTTC.

The CDR3 DNA follows: TGTGTCAGAAGCTTAGAAGGGGACAGACATTACGAGCAGTACTTC. This sequence encodes CVRSLEGDRHYEQYF. The J gene is TRBJ2-7, the V gene TRBV7-5; no check of the table's D call, TRBD1, against the DNA was made. TRBV7-5 constitutes a pseudogene. The CDR3 has 15 residues.

This chain connects TRBV12-5 to TRBJ2-3; TRBD1 matches 9 bases. The germline gives CDR1 LGHNT, CDR2 FRNRAP. CDR3 length: 14 residues. The junction had 6 bases not matched to a gene; V was cut back by 7 bases and J by 4 bases. This chain's CDR3 is CASATGQGSDTQYF. DNA for the CDR3: TGTGCTAGTGCCACGGGACAGGGCTCAGATACGCAGTATTTT.

The chain is built from TRBV11-3 and TRBJ2-5, with 8 bases matching TRBD2. Germline CDR1 and CDR2: SGHNT and YENEEA. CDR3 length equals 13 residues. J lost 5 bases, V lost 1 base, and 0 bases had no gene match. CDR3 nucleotides: TGTGCCAGCAGCTTAGTAGCGGGGGAGACCCAGTACTTC. Amino acid sequence: CASSLVAGETQYF.

This clone was counted a few times. This chain connects TRBV6-5 to TRBJ2-1; 12 bases match TRBD2. The V gene end was trimmed by 6 bases and the J gene end by 2 bases; junction bases not matched to a gene: 2. Looked up from germline, CDR1 is MNHEY and CDR2 is SVGAGI. There are 15 residues in the CDR3. The DNA for the CDR3 is TGTGCCAGCAGGGCTAGCGGGGGGGCCTACAATGAGCAGTTCTTC. This gives the protein CASRASGGAYNEQFF.

This clone was recorded a few times. This chain uses TRBV12-2 with TRBJ2-7; the table names TRBD1, a call not compared with the DNA. TRBV12-2 is deemed a pseudogene. The CDR3 sequence is 16 residues long. This CDR3 is CASRLLGTGGKYEQYF. The DNA for the CDR3 is TGTGCAAGTCGCTTACTCGGGACAGGGGGGAAGTACGAGCAGTACTTC.

This rearrangement joins TRBV7-8 to TRBJ2-2, with 7 nucleotides matching TRBD1. This CDR3 region has 16 residues. Germline V gene data show CDR1 as SGHVS and CDR2 as FQNEAQ. The junction had 7 bases not matched to a gene; V was cut back by 2 bases and J by 4 bases. CDR3 residues: CASSLPRDSGTGELFF. DNA of the CDR3: TGTGCCAGCAGCTTACCCCGGGACAGTGGCACCGGGGAGCTGTTTTTT.

The chain is built from TRBV6-5 and TRBJ1-6; TRBD1 aligns across 10 bases. Per the germline V gene, CDR1 is MNHEY and CDR2 is SVGAGI. The V gene end was trimmed by 5 bases and the J gene end by 9 bases; junction bases not matched to a gene: 7. This CDR3 comprises 15 residues. CDR3 sequence reads: CASSRDRGSRSPLHF. The CDR3 region has the DNA TGTGCCAGCAGTAGGGACAGGGGATCACGTTCACCCCTCCACTTT.

This chain uses TRBV9 with TRBJ2-1, with 10 bases matching TRBD1. Germline loops: CDR1 SGDLS, CDR2 YYNGEE. The length of the CDR3 is 15 residues. The J segment lost 7 bases and the V segment lost 4 bases, leaving 8 bases of the junction unmatched. In DNA form, the CDR3 reads TGTGCCAGCAGCCCGGACAGGGGGGGAGTGAATGAGCAGTTCTTC. Protein sequence: CASSPDRGGVNEQFF. Filled out from reference TRBV9 and TRBJ2-1, the complete variable domain reads DSGVTQTPKHLITATGQRVTLRCSPRSGDLSVYWYQQSLDQGLQFLIQYYNGEERAKGNILERFSAQQFPDLHSELNLSSLELGDSALYFCASSPDRGGVNEQFFGPGTRLTVL.

The rearrangement joins TRBV13 to TRBJ2-3; D is undetermined. V was clipped by 5 bases and J by 1 base, with 7 bases between them. The CDR3 has 13 residues. Germline-derived CDR1 and CDR2 are PRHDT and FYEKMQ (reference sequence). CDR3 residues: CASSGPGTDTQYF. The CDR3 nucleotides read TGTGCCAGCAGCGGTCCGGGCACAGATACGCAGTATTTT.

This clone showed up just a few times. The chain uses TRBV6-5 and TRBJ1-1; weak D call: TRBD1 (5 bases). Germline lookup yields CDR1 MNHEY and CDR2 SVGAGI. V gave up 5 bases and J gave up 5 bases, with 15 bases separating them. The CDR3 has 14 amino acids. As DNA, the CDR3 is TGTGCCAGCAGTACCTTCGGGCGGGGGACTGAAGCTTTCTTT. Its translation is CASSTFGRGTEAFF.

In this sample, this clone turned up a few times. The rearrangement links TRBV19 to TRBJ2-3, with TRBD1 as a possible D gene (5 bases). The CDR3 runs 15 residues. Germline V gene data show CDR1 as LNHDA and CDR2 as SQIVND (reference sequence). V gave up 4 bases and J gave up 0 bases, with 11 bases separating them. DNA of the CDR3: TGTGCCAGTAGTAGGCAGGGATCTAGCACAGATACGCAGTATTTT. Translated: CASSRQGSSTDTQYF.

This clone came up a few times. The chain couples TRBV27 to TRBJ2-7; 7 bases agree with TRBD1. Per germline, CDR1 MNHEY and CDR2 SMNVEV (reference sequence). CDR3 length: 15 amino acids. With V trimmed by 5 bases and J by 2 bases, 9 bases remained unmatched. The CDR3 here is CASSPLGTDPYEQYF. DNA for the CDR3: TGTGCCAGCAGTCCGCTCGGGACAGATCCCTACGAGCAGTACTTC.

In nucleotides, the CDR3 is TGTGCCAGCAGTGACCTAGCGGGGTACACCGGGGAGCTGTTTTTT. It translates to CASSDLAGYTGELFF. The chain joins TRBV6-1 to TRBJ2-2; 9 bases are a match to TRBD2. The CDR3 is 15 residues long. Germline CDR1 reads MNHNS; CDR2 reads SASEGT. Trimming removed 3 bases from V and 3 bases from J; junction bases left unmatched: 2.

This clone was seen only a few times. The chain employs TRBV5-1 and TRBJ2-7, with 8 nucleotides matching TRBD1. The CDR3 covers 13 residues. The V segment lost 2 bases and the J segment 4 bases; nucleotides outside the gene matches: 2. Germline assignment: CDR1 SGHRS and CDR2 YFSETQ. DNA for the CDR3: TGCGCCAGCAGCTTCCGGACAGGGTACGAGCAGTACTTC. Residues: CASSFRTGYEQYF.

This clone showed up just a few times. V is TRBV4-1 and J is TRBJ2-3; 11 bases align to TRBD2. CDR1 MGHRA and CDR2 YSYEKL come from the germline V gene. CDR3 size: 21 residues. Unmatched junction bases numbered 20, after V lost 4 bases and J lost 2 bases. This CDR3 is CASSRPRLAGKNAVHTDTQYF. DNA of the CDR3: TGCGCCAGCAGCCGCCCCCGACTAGCGGGAAAAAACGCGGTCCACACAGATACGCAGTATTTT.

This clone was counted between two and nine times. An end of the junction does not agree with germline; a read error may underlie this. The sample has other DNA sequences that encode this CDR3 too. V and J are TRBV18 and TRBJ2-2, with 11 bases identical to TRBD2. The CDR3 totals 16 residues. Germline CDR1 and CDR2: KGHSH and LQKENI. The CDR3 protein is CASSPLAGANTGELFF. The CDR3, as DNA: TGTGCCAGCTCGCCACTAGCGGGGGCGAACACCGGGGAGCTGTTTTTT.

This clone has only a few counts. This sequence joins TRBV5-4 and TRBJ2-1; 11 bases align to TRBD2. The trim removed 2 bases at V and 2 bases at J, leaving 0 bases unmatched. The CDR3 length is 15 residues. In germline, CDR1 is SGHNT, CDR2 YYREEE (reference sequence). The CDR3 DNA is TGTGCCAGCAGCTTTAGCGGGGGGGCCTACAATGAGCAGTTCTTC. As protein: CASSFSGGAYNEQFF.

The rearrangement uses TRBV5-4 and TRBJ2-5; 8 bases are a match to TRBD1. The CDR3 consists of 15 residues. Per germline, CDR1 SGHNT and CDR2 YYREEE (reference sequence). J lost 1 base, V lost 4 bases, and 6 bases had no gene match. The CDR3 here is CASSRGQGFQETQYF. In DNA, the CDR3 is TGTGCCAGCAGCCGCGGACAGGGATTCCAAGAGACCCAGTACTTC.

A few counts support this clone. The chain has TRBV5-6 and TRBJ2-3; perhaps TRBD1 as D (5 bases). CDR1 is SGHDT, CDR2 YYEEEE, per germline. The V end lost 4 bases, the J end lost 6 bases, and 15 bases lay between the germline ends. The CDR3 covers 14 residues. The CDR3 DNA follows: TGTGCCAGCAGCAGTAATAGGGGTAGCGATACGCAGTATTTT. It yields the protein CASSSNRGSDTQYF.

This clone was counted only a few times. This sequence joins TRBV5-1 and TRBJ2-5; TRBD1 matches at 7 bases. Judging by the DNA end, TRBJ2-7 fits better; the J call may be wrong. This CDR3 is 14 amino acids long. Germline V gives CDR1 SGHRS, CDR2 YFSETQ. The CDR3 DNA follows: TGCGCCAGCAGCTTAGGGGACAGTTCCTACGAGCAGTACTTC. It yields the protein CASSLGDSSYEQYF.

This clone was seen a handful of times. The rearrangement joins TRBV4-3 to TRBJ2-3; 12 nucleotides agree with TRBD2. J lost 9 bases, V lost 1 base, and 2 bases had no gene match. The CDR3 contains 14 residues. Germline V lookup: CDR1 LGHNA, CDR2 YSLEER. The CDR3 protein is CASSQGTSGDTQYF. In DNA, the CDR3 is TGCGCCAGCAGCCAAGGGACTAGCGGGGACACGCAGTATTTT.

The CDR3 sequence: CASSERDTQYF. CDR3 nucleotide sequence: TGTGCCAGCAGTGAGCGGGATACGCAGTATTTT. V and J are TRBV2 and TRBJ2-3; D not resolved. The CDR3 runs 11 residues. Germline CDR1 and CDR2: SNHLY and FYNNEI. Trimming took off 3 bases at V and 6 bases at J, with 4 bases between the two ends.